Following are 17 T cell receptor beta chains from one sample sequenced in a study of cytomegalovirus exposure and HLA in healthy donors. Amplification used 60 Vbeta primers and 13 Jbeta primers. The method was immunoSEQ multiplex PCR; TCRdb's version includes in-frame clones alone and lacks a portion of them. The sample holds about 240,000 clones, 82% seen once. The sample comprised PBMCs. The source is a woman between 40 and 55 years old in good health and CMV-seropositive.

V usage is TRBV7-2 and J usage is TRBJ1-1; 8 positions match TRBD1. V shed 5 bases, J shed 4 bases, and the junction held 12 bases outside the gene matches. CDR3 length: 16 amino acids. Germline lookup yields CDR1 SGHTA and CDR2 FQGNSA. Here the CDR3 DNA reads TGTGCCAGCAGCCCGACTCTGGGGCAGGGGGCCACTGAAGCTTTCTTT. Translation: CASSPTLGQGATEAFF.

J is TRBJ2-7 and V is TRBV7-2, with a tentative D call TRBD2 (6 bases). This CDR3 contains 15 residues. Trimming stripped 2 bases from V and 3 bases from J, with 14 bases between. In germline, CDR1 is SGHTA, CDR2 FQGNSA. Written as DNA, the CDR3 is TGTGCCAGCAGCTTACCCGGGGGAGACCACTACGAGCAGTACTTC. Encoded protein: CASSLPGGDHYEQYF.

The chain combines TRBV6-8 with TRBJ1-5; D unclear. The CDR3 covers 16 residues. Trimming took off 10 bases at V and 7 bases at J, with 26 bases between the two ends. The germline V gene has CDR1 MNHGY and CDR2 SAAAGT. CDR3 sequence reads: CAIPQVLPQARQPQHF. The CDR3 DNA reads TGTGCCATCCCCCAGGTTCTCCCACAAGCAAGGCAGCCCCAGCATTTT.

The CDR3 nucleotides are TGTGCCAGCAGCGCTGGACTAGCCTCAGATACGCAGTATTTT. This codes for CASSAGLASDTQYF. V and J are TRBV6-4 and TRBJ2-3, with 8 bases lining up with TRBD2. The CDR3 is made up of 14 amino acids. The V gene's germline CDR1 is MRHNA and CDR2 SNTAGT. J lost 4 bases, V lost 6 bases, and 6 bases had no gene match.

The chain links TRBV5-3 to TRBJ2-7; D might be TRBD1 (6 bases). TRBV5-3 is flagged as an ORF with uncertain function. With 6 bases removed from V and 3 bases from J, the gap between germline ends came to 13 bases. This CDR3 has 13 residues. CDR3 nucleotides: TGTGCCAGAAACCGGACAGAGTGCTACGAGCAGTACTTC. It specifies CARNRTECYEQYF.

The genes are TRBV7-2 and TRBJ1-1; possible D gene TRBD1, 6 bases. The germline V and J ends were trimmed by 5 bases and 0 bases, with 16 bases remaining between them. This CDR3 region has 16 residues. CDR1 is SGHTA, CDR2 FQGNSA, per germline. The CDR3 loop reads CASSQTRGGLNTEAFF. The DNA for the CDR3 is TGTGCCAGCAGCCAAACTCGAGGGGGTTTGAACACTGAAGCTTTCTTT.

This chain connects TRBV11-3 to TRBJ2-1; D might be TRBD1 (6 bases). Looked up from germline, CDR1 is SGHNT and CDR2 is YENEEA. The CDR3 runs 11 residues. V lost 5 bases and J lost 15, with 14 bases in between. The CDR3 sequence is CASSLKTDRFF. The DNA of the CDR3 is TGTGCCAGCAGCCTAAAAACGGACAGGTTCTTC.

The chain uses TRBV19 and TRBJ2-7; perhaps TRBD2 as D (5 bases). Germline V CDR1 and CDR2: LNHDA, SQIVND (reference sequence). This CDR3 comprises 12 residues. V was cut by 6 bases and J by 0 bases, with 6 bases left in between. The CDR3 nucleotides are TGTGCCAGTAGCGGGGACTCCTACGAGCAGTACTTC. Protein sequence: CASSGDSYEQYF.

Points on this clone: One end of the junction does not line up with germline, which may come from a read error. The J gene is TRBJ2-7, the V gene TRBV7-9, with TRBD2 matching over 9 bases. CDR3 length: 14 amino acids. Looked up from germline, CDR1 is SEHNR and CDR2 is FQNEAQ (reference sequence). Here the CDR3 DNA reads TGTTCCAGCAGCTTCCTGACTAGCGGCTACGAGCAGTACTTC. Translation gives CSSSFLTSGYEQYF.

The CDR3 here is CSVVPRDRVTEAFF. The CDR3 bases are TGCAGCGTTGTACCCCGGGACAGGGTCACTGAAGCTTTCTTT. This chain connects TRBV29-1 to TRBJ1-1; 9 bases align to TRBD1. Germline lookup yields CDR1 SQVTM and CDR2 ANQGSEA. With V trimmed by 4 bases and J by 4 bases, 7 bases remained unmatched. CDR3 length: 14 residues.

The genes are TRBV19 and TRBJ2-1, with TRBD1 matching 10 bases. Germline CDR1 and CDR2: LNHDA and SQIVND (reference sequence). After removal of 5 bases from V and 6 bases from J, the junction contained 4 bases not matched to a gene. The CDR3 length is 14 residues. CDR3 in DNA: TGTGCCAGTAGTCCGAGGACAGGGGGCAATGAGCAGTTCTTC. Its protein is CASSPRTGGNEQFF.

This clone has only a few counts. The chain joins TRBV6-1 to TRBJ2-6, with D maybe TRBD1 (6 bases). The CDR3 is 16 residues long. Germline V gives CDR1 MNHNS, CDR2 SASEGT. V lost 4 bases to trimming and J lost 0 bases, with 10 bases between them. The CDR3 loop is CASSATGSSGANVLTF. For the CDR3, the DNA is TGTGCCAGCAGTGCAACAGGGAGCTCTGGGGCCAACGTCCTGACTTTC.

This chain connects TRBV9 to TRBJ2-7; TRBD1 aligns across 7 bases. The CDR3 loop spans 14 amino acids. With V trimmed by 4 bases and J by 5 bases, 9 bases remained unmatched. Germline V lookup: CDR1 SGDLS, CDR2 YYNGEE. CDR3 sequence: CASSNHRGPDEQYF. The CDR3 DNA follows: TGTGCCAGCAGCAATCACAGGGGCCCAGACGAGCAGTACTTC.

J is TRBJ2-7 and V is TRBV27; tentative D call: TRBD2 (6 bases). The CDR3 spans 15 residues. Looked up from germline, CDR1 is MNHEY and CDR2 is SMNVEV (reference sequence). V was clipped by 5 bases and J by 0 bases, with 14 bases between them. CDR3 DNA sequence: TGTGCCAGCAGTATTCTAGCGCACAGCTCCTACGAGCAGTACTTC. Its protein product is CASSILAHSSYEQYF.

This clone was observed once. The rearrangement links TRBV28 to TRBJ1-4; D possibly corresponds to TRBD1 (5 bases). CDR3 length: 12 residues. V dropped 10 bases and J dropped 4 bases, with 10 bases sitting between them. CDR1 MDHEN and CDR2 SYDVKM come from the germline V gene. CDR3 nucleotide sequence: TGTGCCACAACAGGATTTAATGAAAAACTGTTTTTT. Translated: CATTGFNEKLFF.

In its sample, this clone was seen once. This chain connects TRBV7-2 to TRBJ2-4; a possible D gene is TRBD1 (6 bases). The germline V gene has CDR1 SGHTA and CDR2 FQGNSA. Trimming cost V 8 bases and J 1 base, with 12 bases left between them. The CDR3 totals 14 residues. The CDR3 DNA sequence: TGTGCCAGCGGAGGACAGCCTGCCAAAAACATTCAGTACTTC. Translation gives CASGGQPAKNIQYF.

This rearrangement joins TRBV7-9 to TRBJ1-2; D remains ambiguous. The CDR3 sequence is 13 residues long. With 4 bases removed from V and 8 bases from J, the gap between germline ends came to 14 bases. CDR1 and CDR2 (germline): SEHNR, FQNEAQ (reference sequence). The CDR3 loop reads CASSSVAAGGYTF. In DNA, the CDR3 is TGTGCCAGCAGCTCGGTGGCCGCGGGGGGCTACACCTTC. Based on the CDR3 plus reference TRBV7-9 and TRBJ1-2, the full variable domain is DTGVSQNPRHKITKRGQNVTFRCDPISEHNRLYWYRQTLGQGPEFLTYFQNEAQLEKSRLLSDRFSAERPKGSFSTLEIQRTEQGDSAMYLCASSSVAAGGYTFGSGTRLTVV.